Described below is a single TCR beta chain sequence and its context. Authors' data handling: Reference gene primer amplification yielded estimated nucleated cell counts. Repertoires were generated with immunoSEQ multiplex PCR, while TCRdb's copy carries only in-frame clones and drops some. V, J and clone size reflect that table, while D and trimming were determined from the DNA. There are about 330,000 clones in the sample; around nine tenths occur only once, and 4% lies in the top ten. The CDR3 spans 15 residues. The ends lost 1 base at V and 7 bases at J; junction bases unmatched: 5. From germline, CDR1 is KGHSH and CDR2 LQKENI. This specimen comes from a study of blood T cell repertoires in COVID-19. Study details: Spain, Italy and the United States supplied samples that represented acute and convalescent COVID-19. PBMCs, B-cell-depleted T cells, or T cells were the source of the cDNA or gDNA that made up the material.

The TCR comes from a woman aged 50 to 65 with active or convalescent COVID-19. The V and J genes are TRBV18 and TRBJ2-1, with 9 bases that match TRBD2. Sequenced input: peripheral blood. This CDR3 reads CASSPLAGVGNEQFF. The DNA of the CDR3 is TGTGCCAGCTCACCACTAGCGGGAGTCGGTAATGAGCAGTTCTTC.